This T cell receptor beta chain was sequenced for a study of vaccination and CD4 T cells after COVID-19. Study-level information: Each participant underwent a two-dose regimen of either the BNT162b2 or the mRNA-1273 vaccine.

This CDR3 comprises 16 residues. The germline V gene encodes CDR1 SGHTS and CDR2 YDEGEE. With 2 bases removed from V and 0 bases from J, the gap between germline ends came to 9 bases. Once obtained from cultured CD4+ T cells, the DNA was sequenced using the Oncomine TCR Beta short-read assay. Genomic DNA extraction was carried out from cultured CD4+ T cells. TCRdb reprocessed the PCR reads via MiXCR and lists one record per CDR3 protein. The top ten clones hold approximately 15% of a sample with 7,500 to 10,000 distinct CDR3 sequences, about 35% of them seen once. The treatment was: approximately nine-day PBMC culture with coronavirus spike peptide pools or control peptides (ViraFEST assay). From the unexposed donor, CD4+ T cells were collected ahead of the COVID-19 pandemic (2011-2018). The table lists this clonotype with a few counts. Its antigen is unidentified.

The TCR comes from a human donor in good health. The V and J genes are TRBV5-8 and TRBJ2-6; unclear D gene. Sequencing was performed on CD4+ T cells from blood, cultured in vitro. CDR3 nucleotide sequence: TGTGCCAGCAGCTTAGTCAGGATCTCTGGGGCCAACGTCCTGACTTTC. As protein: CASSLVRISGANVLTF.